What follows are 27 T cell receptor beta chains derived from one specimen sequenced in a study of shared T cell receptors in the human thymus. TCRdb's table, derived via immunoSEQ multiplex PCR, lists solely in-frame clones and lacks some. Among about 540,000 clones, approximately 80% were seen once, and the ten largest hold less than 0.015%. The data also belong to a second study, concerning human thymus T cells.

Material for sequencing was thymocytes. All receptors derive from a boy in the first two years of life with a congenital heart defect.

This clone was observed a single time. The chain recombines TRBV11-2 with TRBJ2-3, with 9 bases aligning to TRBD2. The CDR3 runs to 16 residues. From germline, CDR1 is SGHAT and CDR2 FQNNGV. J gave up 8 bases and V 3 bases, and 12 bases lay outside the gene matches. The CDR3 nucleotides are TGTGCCAGCAGCTTGGTGGCTAGCGGGGCCCGGGGTACGCAGTATTTT. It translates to CASSLVASGARGTQYF. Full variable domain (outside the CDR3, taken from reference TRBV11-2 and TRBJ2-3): EAGVAQSPRYKIIEKRQSVAFWCNPISGHATLYWYQQILGQGPKLLIQFQNNGVVDDSQLPKDRFSAERLKGVDSTLKIQPAKLEDSAVYLCASSLVASGARGTQYFGPGTRLTVL.

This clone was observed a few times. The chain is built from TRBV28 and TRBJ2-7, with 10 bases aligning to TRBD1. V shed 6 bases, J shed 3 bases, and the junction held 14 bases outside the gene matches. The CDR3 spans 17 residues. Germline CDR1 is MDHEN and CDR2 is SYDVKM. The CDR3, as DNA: TGTGCCAGCAGCCAAAAAGCGGACAGGGGGTATGACTACGAGCAGTACTTC. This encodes CASSQKADRGYDYEQYF. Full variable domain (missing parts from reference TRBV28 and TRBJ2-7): DVKVTQSSRYLVKRTGEKVFLECVQDMDHENMFWYRQDPGLGLRLIYFSYDVKMKEKGDIPEGYSVSREKKERFSLILESASTNQTSMYLCASSQKADRGYDYEQYFGPGTRLTVT.

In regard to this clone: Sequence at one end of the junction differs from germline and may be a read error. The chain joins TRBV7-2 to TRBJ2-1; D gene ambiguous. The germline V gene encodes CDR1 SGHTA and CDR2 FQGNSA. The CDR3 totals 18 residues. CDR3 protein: CASSLESGWLCSCNEQFF. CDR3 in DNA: TGTGCCAGCAGCTTAGAGTCAGGATGGCTCTGCTCCTGCAATGAGCAGTTCTTC. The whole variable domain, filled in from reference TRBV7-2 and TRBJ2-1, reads GAGVSQSPSNKVTEKGKDVELRCDPISGHTALYWYRQSLGQGLEFLIYFQGNSAPDKSGLPSDRFSAERTGGSVSTLTIQRTQQEDSAVYLCASSLESGWLCSCNEQFFGPGTRLTVL.

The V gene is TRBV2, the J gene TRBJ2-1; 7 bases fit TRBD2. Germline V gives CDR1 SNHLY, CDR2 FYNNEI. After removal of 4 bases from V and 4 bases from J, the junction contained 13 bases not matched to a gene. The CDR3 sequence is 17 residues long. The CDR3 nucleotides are TGTGCCAGCAGTGGTGGATTAGCGGGCCCGAAGTACAATGAGCAGTTCTTC. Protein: CASSGGLAGPKYNEQFF.

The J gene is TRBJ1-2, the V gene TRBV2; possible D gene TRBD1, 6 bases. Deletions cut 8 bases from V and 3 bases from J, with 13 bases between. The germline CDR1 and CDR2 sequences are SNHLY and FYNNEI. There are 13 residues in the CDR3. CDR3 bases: TGTGCCAGCCGTTGGGGGCCTGACTATGGCTACACCTTC. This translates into CASRWGPDYGYTF.

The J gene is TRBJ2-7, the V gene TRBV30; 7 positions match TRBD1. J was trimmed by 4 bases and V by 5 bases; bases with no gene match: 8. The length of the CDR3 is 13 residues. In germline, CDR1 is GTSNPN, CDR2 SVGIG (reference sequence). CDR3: CAWDGTESYEQYF. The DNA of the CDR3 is TGTGCCTGGGACGGGACAGAGAGTTACGAGCAGTACTTC.

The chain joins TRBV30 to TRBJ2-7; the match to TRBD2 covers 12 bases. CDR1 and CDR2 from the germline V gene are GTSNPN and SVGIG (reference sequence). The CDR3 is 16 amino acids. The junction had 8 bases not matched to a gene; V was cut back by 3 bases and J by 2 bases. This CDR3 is CAWRVRASGRAYEQYF. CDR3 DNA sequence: TGTGCCTGGAGGGTGAGGGCTAGCGGGAGGGCCTACGAGCAGTACTTC.

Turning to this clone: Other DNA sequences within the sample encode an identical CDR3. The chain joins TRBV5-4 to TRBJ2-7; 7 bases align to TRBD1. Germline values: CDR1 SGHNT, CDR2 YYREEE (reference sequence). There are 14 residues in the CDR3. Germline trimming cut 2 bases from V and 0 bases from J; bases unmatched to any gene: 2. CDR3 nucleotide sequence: TGTGCCAGCAGCTTACGGGACAGCTCCTACGAGCAGTACTTC. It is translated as CASSLRDSSYEQYF.

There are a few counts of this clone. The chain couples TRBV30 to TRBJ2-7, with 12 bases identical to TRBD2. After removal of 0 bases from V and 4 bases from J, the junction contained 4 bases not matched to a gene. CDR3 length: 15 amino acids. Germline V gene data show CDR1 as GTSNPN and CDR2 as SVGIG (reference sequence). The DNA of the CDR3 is TGTGCCTGGAGTGTACAAGGACTAGCGGGATACGAGCAGTACTTC. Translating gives CAWSVQGLAGYEQYF.

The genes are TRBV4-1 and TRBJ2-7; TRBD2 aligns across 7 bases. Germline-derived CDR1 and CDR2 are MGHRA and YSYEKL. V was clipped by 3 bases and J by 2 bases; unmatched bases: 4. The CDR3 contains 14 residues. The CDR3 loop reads CASSQGGFPYEQYF. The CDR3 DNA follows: TGCGCCAGCAGCCAGGGAGGGTTCCCCTACGAGCAGTACTTC.

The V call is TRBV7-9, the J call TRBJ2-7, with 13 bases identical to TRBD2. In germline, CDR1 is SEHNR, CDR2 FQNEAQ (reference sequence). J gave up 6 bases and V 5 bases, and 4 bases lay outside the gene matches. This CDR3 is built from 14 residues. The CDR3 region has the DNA TGTGCCAGCAGCCTGACTAGCGGGAGGCTCGAGCAGTACTTC. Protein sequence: CASSLTSGRLEQYF.

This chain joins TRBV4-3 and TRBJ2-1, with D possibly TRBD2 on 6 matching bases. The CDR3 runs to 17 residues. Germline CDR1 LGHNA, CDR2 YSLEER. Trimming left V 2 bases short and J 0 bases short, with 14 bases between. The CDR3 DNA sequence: TGCGCCAGCAGCCAACTGGGCGGGACCCTCTCCTACAATGAGCAGTTCTTC. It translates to CASSQLGGTLSYNEQFF.

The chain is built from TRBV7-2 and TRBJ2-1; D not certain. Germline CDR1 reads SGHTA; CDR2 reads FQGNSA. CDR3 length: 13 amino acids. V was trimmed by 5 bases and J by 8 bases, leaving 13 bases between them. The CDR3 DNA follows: TGTGCCAGCAGCCCCCGGTTAGCCCATGAGCAGTTCTTC. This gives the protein CASSPRLAHEQFF.

The CDR3 bases are TGCGCCAGCAGATCACAGGGGGCGTTTAGCGGGAGGACAGCCGGGGAGCTGTTTTTT. It codes for CASRSQGAFSGRTAGELFF. J is TRBJ2-2 and V is TRBV5-1, with a tentative D call TRBD2 (10 bases). CDR1 is SGHRS, CDR2 YFSETQ, per germline. This CDR3 is built from 19 residues. Deletions cut 5 bases from V and 6 bases from J, with 29 bases between.

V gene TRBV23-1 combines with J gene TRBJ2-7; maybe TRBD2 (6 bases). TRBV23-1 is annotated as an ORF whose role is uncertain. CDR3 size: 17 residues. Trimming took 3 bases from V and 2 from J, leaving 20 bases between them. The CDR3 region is CASSHLGEDEPAYEQYF. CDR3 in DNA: TGCGCCAGCAGTCATCTAGGGGAGGATGAGCCTGCCTACGAGCAGTACTTC.

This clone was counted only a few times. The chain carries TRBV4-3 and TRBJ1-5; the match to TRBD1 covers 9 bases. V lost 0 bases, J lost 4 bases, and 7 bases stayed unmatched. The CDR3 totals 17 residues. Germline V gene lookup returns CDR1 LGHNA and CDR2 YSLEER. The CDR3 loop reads CASSQDRGQGMNQPQHF. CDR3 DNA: TGCGCCAGCAGCCAAGATCGGGGACAGGGAATGAATCAGCCCCAGCATTTT.

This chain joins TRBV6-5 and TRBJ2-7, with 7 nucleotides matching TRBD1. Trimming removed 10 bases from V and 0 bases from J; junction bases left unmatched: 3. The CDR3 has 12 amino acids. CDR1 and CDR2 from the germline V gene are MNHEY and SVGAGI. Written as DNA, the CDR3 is TGTGCCACCCGGGACAGCTCCTACGAGCAGTACTTC. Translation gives CATRDSSYEQYF.

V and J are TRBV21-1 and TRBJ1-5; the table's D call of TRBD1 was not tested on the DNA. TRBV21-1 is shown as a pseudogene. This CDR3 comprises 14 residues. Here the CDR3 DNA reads TGTGCCAGCAGCGGGGTACAGGGGGATCAGCCCCAGCATTTT. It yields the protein CASSGVQGDQPQHF.

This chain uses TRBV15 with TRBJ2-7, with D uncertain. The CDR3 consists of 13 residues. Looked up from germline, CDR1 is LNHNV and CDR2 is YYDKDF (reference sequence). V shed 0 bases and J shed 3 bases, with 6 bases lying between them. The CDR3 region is CATSRDPGYEQYF. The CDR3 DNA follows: TGTGCCACCAGCAGAGATCCGGGCTACGAGCAGTACTTC.

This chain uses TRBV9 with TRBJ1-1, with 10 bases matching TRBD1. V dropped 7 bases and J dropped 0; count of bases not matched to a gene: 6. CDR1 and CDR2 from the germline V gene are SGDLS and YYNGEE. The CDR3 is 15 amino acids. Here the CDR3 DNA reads TGTGCCAGCGCGGGGACAGGGGACTTGAACACTGAAGCTTTCTTT. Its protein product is CASAGTGDLNTEAFF. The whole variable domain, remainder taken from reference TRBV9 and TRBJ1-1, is DSGVTQTPKHLITATGQRVTLRCSPRSGDLSVYWYQQSLDQGLQFLIQYYNGEERAKGNILERFSAQQFPDLHSELNLSSLELGDSALYFCASAGTGDLNTEAFFGQGTRLTVV.

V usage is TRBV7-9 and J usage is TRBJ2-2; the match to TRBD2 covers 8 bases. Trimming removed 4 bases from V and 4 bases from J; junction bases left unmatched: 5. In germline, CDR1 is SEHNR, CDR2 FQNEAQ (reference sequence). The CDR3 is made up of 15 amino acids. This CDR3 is CASSYTGTSTGELFF. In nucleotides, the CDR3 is TGTGCCAGCAGCTATACCGGGACTAGCACCGGGGAGCTGTTTTTT.

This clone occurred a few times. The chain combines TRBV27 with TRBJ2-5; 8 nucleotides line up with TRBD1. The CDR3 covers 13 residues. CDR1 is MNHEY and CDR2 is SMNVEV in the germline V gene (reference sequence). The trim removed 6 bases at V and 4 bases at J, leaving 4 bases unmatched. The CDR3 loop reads CASSQGARETQYF. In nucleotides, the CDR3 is TGTGCCAGCAGCCAGGGGGCTCGAGAGACCCAGTACTTC.

CDR3 residues: CASSLDFPGYQPQHF. The CDR3 coding sequence is TGTGCCAGCAGCTTAGATTTCCCCGGGTATCAGCCCCAGCATTTT. This chain links TRBV7-9 with TRBJ1-5; no clear D gene. V was pared by 1 base and J by 5 bases, with 12 bases between. CDR3 size: 15 residues. CDR1 is SEHNR, CDR2 FQNEAQ, per germline (reference sequence).

The CDR3 spells CASSSPTGTYEQYF. In nucleotides, the CDR3 is TGTGCCAGCAGCTCCCCCACAGGGACCTACGAGCAGTACTTC. The chain combines TRBV7-9 with TRBJ2-7; D possibly corresponds to TRBD1 (6 bases). CDR1 and CDR2 from the germline V gene are SEHNR and FQNEAQ (reference sequence). The CDR3 runs to 14 residues. Trimming shortened V by 4 bases and J by 2 bases, and 12 bases separated the two germline ends.

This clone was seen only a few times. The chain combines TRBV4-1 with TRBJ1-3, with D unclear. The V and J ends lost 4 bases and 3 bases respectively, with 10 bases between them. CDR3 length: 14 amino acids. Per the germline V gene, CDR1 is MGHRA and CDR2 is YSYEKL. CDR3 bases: TGCGCCAGCAGCCGCGAGGAGGGTGGAAACACCATATATTTT. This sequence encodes CASSREEGGNTIYF.

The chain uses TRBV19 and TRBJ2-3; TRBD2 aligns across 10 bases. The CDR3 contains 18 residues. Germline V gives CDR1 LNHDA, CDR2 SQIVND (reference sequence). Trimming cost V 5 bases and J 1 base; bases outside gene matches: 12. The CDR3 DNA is TGTGCCAGTAGTCCAAACGGGACAGGACTAGCGGGCACAGATACGCAGTATTTT. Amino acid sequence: CASSPNGTGLAGTDTQYF.

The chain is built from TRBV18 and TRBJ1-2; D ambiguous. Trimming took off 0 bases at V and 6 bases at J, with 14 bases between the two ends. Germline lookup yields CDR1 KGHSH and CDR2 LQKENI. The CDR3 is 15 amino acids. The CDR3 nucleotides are TGTGCCAGCTCACCACCGCAGGCCGCATTGCATGGCTACACCTTC. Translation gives CASSPPQAALHGYTF.